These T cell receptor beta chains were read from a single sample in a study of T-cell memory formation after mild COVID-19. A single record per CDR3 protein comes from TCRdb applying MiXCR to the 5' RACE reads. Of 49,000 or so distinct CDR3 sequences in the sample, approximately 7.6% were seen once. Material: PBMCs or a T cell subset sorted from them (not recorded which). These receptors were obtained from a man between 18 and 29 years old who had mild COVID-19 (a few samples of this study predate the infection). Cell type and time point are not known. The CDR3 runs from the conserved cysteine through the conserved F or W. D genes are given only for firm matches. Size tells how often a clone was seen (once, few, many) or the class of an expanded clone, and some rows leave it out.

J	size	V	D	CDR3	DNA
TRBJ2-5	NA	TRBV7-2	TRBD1	CASSLVGDRGETQYF	TGTGCCAGCAGCTTAGTTGGGGACAGGGGAGAGACCCAGTACTTC
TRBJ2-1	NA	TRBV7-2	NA	CASSLGTAYNEQFF	TGTGCCAGCAGCTTAGGGACAGCCTACAATGAGCAGTTCTTC
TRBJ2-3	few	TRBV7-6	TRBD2	CASSAEGFGGAGDTQYF	TGTGCCAGCAGCGCAGAGGGTTTCGGGGGGGCTGGAGATACGCAGTATTTT
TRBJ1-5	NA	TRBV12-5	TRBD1	CASGLMTGLQPQHF	TGTGCTAGTGGTTTGATGACAGGGCTTCAGCCCCAGCATTTT
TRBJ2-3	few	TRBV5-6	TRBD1	CASSLIQGARTDTQYF	TGTGCCAGCAGCTTGATACAGGGGGCTAGAACAGATACGCAGTATTTT
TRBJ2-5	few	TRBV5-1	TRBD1	CASSLGTVVQETQYF	TGCGCCAGCAGCTTAGGGACAGTGGTACAAGAGACCCAGTACTTC
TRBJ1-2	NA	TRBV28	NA	CASIPGGSPHYGYTF	TGTGCCAGCATCCCCGGGGGGAGCCCACACTATGGCTACACCTTC
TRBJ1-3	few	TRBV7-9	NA	CASSSRGNSGNTIYF	TGTGCCAGCAGCTCACGGGGAAACTCTGGAAACACCATATATTTT
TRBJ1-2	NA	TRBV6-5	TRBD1	CASRQTGGAGGYTF	TGTGCCAGCAGACAAACAGGGGGCGCGGGTGGCTACACCTTC
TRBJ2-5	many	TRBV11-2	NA	CASSFLLVPETQYF	TGTGCCAGCAGCTTCCTACTAGTCCCAGAGACCCAGTACTTC
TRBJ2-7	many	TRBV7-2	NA	CASSTTYEQYF	TGTGCCAGCAGCACCACCTACGAGCAGTACTTC
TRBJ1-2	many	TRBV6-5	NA	CASSYGGENGYTF	TGTGCCAGCAGTTACGGAGGGGAGAATGGCTACACCTTC
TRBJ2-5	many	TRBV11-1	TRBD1	CASSLDRFQETQYF	TGTGCCAGCAGCTTGGACAGGTTTCAAGAGACCCAGTACTTC
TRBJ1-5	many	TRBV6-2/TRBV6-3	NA	CASRNRRQNQPQHF	TGTGCCAGCAGAAACCGACGGCAGAATCAGCCCCAGCATTTT
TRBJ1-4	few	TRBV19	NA	CASSIRVEDRLFF	TGTGCCAGTAGTATCCGGGTGGAAGATAGACTGTTTTTT
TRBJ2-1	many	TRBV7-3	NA	CASSSEQGYEQFF	TGTGCCAGCAGCAGTGAACAGGGTTATGAGCAGTTCTTC
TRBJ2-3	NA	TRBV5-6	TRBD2	CASSLSLAGGTDTQYF	TGTGCCAGCAGCTTGTCACTAGCGGGGGGCACAGATACGCAGTATTTT
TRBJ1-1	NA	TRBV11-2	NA	CASSGGTETEAFF	TGTGCCAGCAGCGGAGGGACGGAAACTGAAGCTTTCTTT
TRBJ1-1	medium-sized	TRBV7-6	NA	CASSVQTGTEAFF	TGTGCCAGCAGCGTACAAACAGGGACCGAAGCTTTCTTT
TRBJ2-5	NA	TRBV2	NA	CASSWQGPQETQYF	TGTGCCAGCAGTTGGCAGGGACCCCAAGAGACCCAGTACTTC
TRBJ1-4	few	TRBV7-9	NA	CASSQVGGANEKLFF	TGTGCCAGCAGCCAGGTCGGAGGGGCTAATGAAAAACTGTTTTTT
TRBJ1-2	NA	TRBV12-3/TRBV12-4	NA	CASTFGGHGYTF	TGTGCCAGCACCTTTGGGGGTCATGGCTACACCTTC
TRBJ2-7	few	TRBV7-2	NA	CASSLEVADPYEQYF	TGTGCCAGCAGCTTAGAAGTAGCGGACCCCTACGAGCAGTACTTC
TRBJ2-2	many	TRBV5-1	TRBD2	CASSRGPSGGTGELFF	TGCGCCAGCAGCCGAGGTCCTAGCGGGGGCACCGGGGAGCTGTTTTTT
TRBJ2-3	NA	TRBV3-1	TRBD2	CASSQTRGGVVVTDTQYF	TGTGCCAGCAGCCAAACCCGGGGGGGCGTGGTGGTGACAGATACGCAGTATTTT
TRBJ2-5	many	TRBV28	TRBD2	CASRAGLARETQYF	TGTGCCAGCAGGGCTGGACTAGCAAGAGAGACCCAGTACTTC
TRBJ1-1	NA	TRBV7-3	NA	CASSLMGGSNTEAFF	TGTGCCAGCAGCTTAATGGGGGGATCGAACACTGAAGCTTTCTTT
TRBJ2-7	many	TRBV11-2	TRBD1	CASSLGTTGMIHEQYF	TGTGCCAGCAGCTTAGGGACGACAGGGATGATCCACGAGCAGTACTTC
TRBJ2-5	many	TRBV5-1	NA	CASSLALGETQYF	TGCGCCAGCAGCTTGGCGCTTGGGGAGACCCAGTACTTC
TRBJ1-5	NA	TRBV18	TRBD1	CASSFTGDQPQHF	TGTGCCAGCTCATTTACAGGGGATCAGCCCCAGCATTTT
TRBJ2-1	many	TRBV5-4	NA	CASSPRQHHSYNEQFF	TGTGCCAGCAGCCCGAGACAGCACCACTCCTACAATGAGCAGTTCTTC
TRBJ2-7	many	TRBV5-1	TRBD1	CASVRDRGNYEQYF	TGCGCCAGCGTCCGGGACAGGGGAAACTACGAGCAGTACTTC
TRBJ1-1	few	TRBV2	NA	CASSDLGQGNTEAFF	TGTGCCAGCAGTGACTTGGGCCAAGGGAACACTGAAGCTTTCTTT
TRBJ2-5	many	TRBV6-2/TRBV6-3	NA	CASSSWGKETQYF	TGTGCCAGCTCCTCGTGGGGAAAAGAGACCCAGTACTTC
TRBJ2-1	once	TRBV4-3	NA	CASSQDVGREQFF	TGCGCCAGCAGCCAAGACGTGGGGCGTGAGCAGTTCTTC
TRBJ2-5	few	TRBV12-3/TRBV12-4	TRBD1	CASNTGQQETQYF	TGTGCCAGCAATACGGGACAGCAAGAGACCCAGTACTTC
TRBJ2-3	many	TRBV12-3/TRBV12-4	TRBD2	CASSPGTTIGTQYF	TGTGCCAGCAGTCCCGGGACTACGATAGGGACGCAGTATTTT
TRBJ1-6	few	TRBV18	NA	CASSLLDSYSPLHF	TGTGCCAGCTCCCTCCTCGACAGTTATTCACCCCTCCACTTT
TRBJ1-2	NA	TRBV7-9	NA	CASSWGPFNYGYTF	TGTGCCAGCAGCTGGGGGCCGTTCAACTATGGCTACACCTTC
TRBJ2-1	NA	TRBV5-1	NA	CASKSGYNEQFF	TGCGCCAGCAAGAGTGGCTACAATGAGCAGTTCTTC